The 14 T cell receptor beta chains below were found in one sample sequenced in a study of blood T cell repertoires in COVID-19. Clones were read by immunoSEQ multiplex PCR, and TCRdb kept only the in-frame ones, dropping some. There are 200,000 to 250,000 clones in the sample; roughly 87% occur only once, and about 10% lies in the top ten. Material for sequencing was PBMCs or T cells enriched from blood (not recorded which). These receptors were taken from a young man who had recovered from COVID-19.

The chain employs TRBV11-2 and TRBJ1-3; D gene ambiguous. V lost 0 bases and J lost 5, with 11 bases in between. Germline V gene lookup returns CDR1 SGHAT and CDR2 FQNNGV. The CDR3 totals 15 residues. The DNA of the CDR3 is TGTGCCAGCAGCTTAGATCGAGGCTATCGAAACACCATATATTTT. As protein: CASSLDRGYRNTIYF.

The CDR3 nucleotides are TGTGCCAGCAGTCAACGATTCGGGGATAATGAAAAACTGTTTTTT. Residues: CASSQRFGDNEKLFF. The chain employs TRBV11-2 and TRBJ1-4; D gene unclear. Trimming took off 6 bases at V and 4 bases at J, with 15 bases between the two ends. The germline gives CDR1 SGHAT, CDR2 FQNNGV. This CDR3 contains 15 residues. The full variable domain, in which reference TRBV11-2 and TRBJ1-4 provide the parts outside the CDR3, is EAGVAQSPRYKIIEKRQSVAFWCNPISGHATLYWYQQILGQGPKLLIQFQNNGVVDDSQLPKDRFSAERLKGVDSTLKIQPAKLEDSAVYLCASSQRFGDNEKLFFGSGTQLSVL.

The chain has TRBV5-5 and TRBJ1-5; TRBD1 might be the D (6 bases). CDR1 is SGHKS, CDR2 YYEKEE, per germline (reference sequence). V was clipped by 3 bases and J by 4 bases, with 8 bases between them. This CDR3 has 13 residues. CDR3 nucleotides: TGTGCCAGCAGCTCCAGGGGAAATCAGCCCCAGCATTTT. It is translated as CASSSRGNQPQHF.

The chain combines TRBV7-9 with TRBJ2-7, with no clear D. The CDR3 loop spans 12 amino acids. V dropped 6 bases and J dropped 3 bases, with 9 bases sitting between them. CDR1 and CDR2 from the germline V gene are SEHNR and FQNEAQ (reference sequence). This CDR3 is CASSFPGYEQYF. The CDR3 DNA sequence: TGTGCCAGCAGTTTCCCGGGCTACGAGCAGTACTTC.

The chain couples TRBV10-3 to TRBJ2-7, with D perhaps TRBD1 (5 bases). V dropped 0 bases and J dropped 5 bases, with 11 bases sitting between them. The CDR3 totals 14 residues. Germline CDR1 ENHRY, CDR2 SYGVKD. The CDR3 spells CAISESSRGNEQYF. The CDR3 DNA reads TGTGCCATCAGTGAGTCCTCTAGGGGAAACGAGCAGTACTTC.

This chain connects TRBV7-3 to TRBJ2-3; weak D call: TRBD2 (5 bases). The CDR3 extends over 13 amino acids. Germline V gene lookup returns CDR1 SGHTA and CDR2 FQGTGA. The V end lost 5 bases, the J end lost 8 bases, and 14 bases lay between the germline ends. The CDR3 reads CASSELEGSTQYF. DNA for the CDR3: TGTGCCAGCAGCGAATTAGAGGGTTCTACGCAGTATTTT.

The CDR3 loop is CASSRTSGGYTGELFF. CDR3 sequence (DNA): TGTGCCAGCAGCCGGACTAGCGGGGGTTACACCGGGGAGCTGTTTTTT. The chain combines TRBV3-1 (or the pseudogene TRBV3-2) with TRBJ2-2, with 13 bases matching TRBD2. Trimming cost V 4 bases and J 3 bases; bases outside gene matches: 2. Germline V gives CDR1 LGHDT, CDR2 YNNKEL (reference sequence). This CDR3 has 16 amino acids.

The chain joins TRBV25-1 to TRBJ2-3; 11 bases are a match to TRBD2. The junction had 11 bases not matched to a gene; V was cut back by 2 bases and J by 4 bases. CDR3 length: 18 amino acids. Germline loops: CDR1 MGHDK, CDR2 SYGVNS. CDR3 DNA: TGTGCCAGCAGTGAAAACATAGCGGGGGGGTCTGGGGCAGATACGCAGTATTTT. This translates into CASSENIAGGSGADTQYF.

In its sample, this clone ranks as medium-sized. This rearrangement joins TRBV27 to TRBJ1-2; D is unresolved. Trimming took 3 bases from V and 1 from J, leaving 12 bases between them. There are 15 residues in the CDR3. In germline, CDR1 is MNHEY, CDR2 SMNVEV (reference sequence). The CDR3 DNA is TGTGCCAGCAGTTTTGCCCCCGGTTATAACTATGGCTACACCTTC. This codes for CASSFAPGYNYGYTF.

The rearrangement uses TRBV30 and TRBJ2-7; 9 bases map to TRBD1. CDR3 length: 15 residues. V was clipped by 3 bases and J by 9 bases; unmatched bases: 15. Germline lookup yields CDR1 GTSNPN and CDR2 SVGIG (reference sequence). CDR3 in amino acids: CAWSLRDRVGGGQYF. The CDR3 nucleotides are TGTGCCTGGAGCCTCCGGGACAGGGTTGGTGGCGGGCAGTACTTC. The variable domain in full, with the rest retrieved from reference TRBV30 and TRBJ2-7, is SQTIHQWPATLVQPVGSPLSLECTVEGTSNPNLYWYRQAAGRGLQLLFYSVGIGQISSEVPQNLSASRPQDRQFILSSKKLLLSDSGFYLCAWSLRDRVGGGQYFGPGTRLTVT.

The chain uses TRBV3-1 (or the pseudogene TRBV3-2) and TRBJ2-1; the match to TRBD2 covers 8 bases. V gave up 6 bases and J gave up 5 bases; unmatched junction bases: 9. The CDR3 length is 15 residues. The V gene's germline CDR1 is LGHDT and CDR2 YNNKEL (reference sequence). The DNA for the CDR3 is TGTGCCAGCAGAGCGGGAGTTCCTTTCAACAATGAGCAGTTCTTC. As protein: CASRAGVPFNNEQFF.

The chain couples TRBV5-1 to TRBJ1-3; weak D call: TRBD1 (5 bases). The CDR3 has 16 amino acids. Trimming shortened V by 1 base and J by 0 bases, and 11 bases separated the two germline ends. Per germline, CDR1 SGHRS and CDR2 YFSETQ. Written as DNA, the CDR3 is TGCGCCAGCAGCTTGCAGGGAAGGAGCTCTGGAAACACCATATATTTT. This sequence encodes CASSLQGRSSGNTIYF.

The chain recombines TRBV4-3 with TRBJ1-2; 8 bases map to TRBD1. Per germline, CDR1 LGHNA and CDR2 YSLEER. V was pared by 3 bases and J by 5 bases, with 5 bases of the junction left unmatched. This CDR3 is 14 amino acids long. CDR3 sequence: CASSQQGAGYGYTF. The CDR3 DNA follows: TGCGCCAGCAGCCAGCAGGGGGCAGGGTATGGCTACACCTTC.

In DNA form, the CDR3 reads TGTGCCAGCAGTGACTCGAGGGCTAGCTCCTACAATGAGCAGTTCTTC. This sequence encodes CASSDSRASSYNEQFF. J is TRBJ2-1 and V is TRBV6-4, with D perhaps matching TRBD2 (5 bases). CDR1 MRHNA and CDR2 SNTAGT come from the germline V gene. The CDR3 totals 16 residues. The V and J ends lost 0 bases and 0 bases respectively, with 9 bases between them.